This T cell receptor beta chain emerged from a study of cytomegalovirus exposure and HLA in healthy donors. A remark on this clone: Its antigen is unknown.

Use of 60 Vbeta and 13 Jbeta primers characterized the PCR. Generated by immunoSEQ multiplex PCR, the TCRdb table keeps only in-frame clones and is missing some. Of some 150,000 clones in the sample, roughly 85% were seen once. This CDR3 is 12 amino acids long. Germline V CDR1 and CDR2: SQVTM, ANQGSEA. The germline V and J ends were trimmed by 4 bases and 1 base, with 5 bases remaining between them. Whole-study results and caveats: Fewer N-insertions (relative to the roughly 720-donor mean) were reportedly seen in an Asian-associated ancestry cluster in a later analysis. Within the data, a cluster of highly shared sequence variants was likely a sequencing artifact.

The TCR originated in a man aged 35 to 55 in good health and CMV-seronegative. This sequence joins TRBV29-1 and TRBJ1-5, with D hard to call. The sequencing input was PBMCs. The CDR3 loop reads CSVGSSNQPQHF. The CDR3, as DNA: TGCAGCGTTGGTTCGAGCAATCAGCCCCAGCATTTT.